This T cell receptor beta chain was obtained from a study of identical twins. Overall study results and limits: Zero-insertion analyses were open to partial confounding by invariant MAIT and iNKT cells. The models gave estimates that fell short of the out-of-frame TCR alpha sharing seen in monozygotic twins.

The germline V and J ends were trimmed by 9 bases and 5 bases, with 13 bases remaining between them. The CDR3 runs to 12 residues. Germline V gene sequence: CDR1 MNHNY, CDR2 SVGAGI (reference sequence). About this clonotype: What it binds is unknown.

MiXCR, applied by TCRdb to the 5' RACE reads, yields one record per CDR3 protein. The sample holds about 900,000 distinct CDR3 sequences; about 12% are singletons and the top ten take 1.5% to 2%. Healthy Caucasians were all of the donors. These data were also filed under a second study, of yellow fever vaccine responses in identical twins. In that study: On the reported evidence, twins' vaccine T cell responses seemed partly convergent and partly personalized.

Source material: PBMCs. The V gene is TRBV6-6, the J gene TRBJ2-5; D might be TRBD2 (6 bases). The clonotype originates from a woman aged 18 to 35 in good health. The CDR3 region has the DNA TGTGCCAGTCACGGGGGAGCTGAGACCCAGTACTTC. As protein: CASHGGAETQYF.